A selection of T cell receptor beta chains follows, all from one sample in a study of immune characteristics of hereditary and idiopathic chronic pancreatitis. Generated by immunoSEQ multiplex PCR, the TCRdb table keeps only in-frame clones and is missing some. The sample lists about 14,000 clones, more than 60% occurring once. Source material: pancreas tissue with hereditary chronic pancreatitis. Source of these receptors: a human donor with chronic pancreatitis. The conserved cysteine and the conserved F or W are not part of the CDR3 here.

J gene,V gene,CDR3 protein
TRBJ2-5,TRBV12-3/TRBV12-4,ASTRQGDETQY
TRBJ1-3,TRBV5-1,ASTEGSSGNTIY
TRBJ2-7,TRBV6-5,ASSTTGATYEQY
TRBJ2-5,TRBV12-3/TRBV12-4,ASIEGQGGTQY
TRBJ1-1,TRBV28,ASRTPDRGQYTEAF
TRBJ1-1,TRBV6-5,ASRGIMNTEAF
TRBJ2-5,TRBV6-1,ASSELGGSGQETQY
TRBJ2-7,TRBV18,ASSPSSREQY
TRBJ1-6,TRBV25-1,ASRDTGASNSPLH
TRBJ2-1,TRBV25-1,ASSRTSLDNEQF
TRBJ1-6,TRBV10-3,ATREPWVYSPLH
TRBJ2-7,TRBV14,ASSQEGGQGKAREQY
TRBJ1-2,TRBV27,ASSFTVLYGYGYT
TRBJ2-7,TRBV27,ASSFLGLATYEQY
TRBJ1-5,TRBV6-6,ASSSEQPQH
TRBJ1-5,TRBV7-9,ASSEGAGNSNQPQH
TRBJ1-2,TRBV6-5,ASSSGTGTYT
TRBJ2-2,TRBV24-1,ATNSGSFGELF
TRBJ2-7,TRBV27,ASSDRGIHEQY
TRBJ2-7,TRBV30,AWSGRAGTIYEQY
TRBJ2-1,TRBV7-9,ASSPTSGRFYNEQF
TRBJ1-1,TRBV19,ASSSWTANTEAF
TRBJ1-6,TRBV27,ASSPLKNSPLH
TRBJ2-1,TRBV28,ASKGQGEGSYNEQF
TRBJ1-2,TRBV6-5,ASRDSRNYGYT
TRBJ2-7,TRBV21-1,ASSKGTGSYEQY
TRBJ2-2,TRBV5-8,ASSRGLAGVVGELF
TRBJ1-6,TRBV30,AWSVLIDGSPLH
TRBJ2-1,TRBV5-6,ASTSGGEQF
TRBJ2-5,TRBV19,ASSTTGGSGETQY
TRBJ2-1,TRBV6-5,ASRGTSGRSNEQF
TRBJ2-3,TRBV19,ASTMYWQGAASTDTQY
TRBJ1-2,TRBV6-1,ASSEGIDRVGYGYT
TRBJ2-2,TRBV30,AWSRSETGELF
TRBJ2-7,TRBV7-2,ASSLLVTSNEQY
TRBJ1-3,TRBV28,ASSLEGLSSGNTIY
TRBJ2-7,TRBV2,ASRDIGQGTDEQY
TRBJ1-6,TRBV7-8,ASSLQLYNSPLH
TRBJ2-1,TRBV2,ASRGNGNEQF
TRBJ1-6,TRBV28,ASSLGRGSYNSPLH
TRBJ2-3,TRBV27,ASSRYRGTSTDTQY
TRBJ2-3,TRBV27,ASSLVSPRRGDTQY
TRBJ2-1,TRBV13,ASSPLSGSSYNEQF
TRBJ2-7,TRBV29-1,SVGAGYEQY
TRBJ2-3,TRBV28,ASSRPGLVGTDTQY
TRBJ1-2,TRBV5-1,ASRTGSEWGGYGYT
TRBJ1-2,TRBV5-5,ASSPPGITSYGYT
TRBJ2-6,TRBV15,ATSRTPETGANVLT
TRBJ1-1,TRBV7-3,ASSLTRGTEAF
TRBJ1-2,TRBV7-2,ASSLGSWGLGYT